The clone carrying this T cell receptor beta chain was detected a few times. The sample is drawn from a study of cytotoxic CD8 clonotypes in ibrutinib-treated CLL. Study-wide background: With a range of 6 to 36, the median treatment time before response samples were taken was approximately 12 months.

Data came from immunoSEQ multiplex PCR; TCRdb stores just in-frame clones and leaves some out. The top ten hold over 10% of the sample, which has 190,000 or so clones, over 55% seen once. The germline CDR1 and CDR2 sequences are SGDLS and YYNGEE. This CDR3 region has 12 residues. The V gene lost 0 bases and the J gene lost 5 bases, with 5 bases spanning the gap. This TCR derives from a human donor with chronic lymphocytic leukemia. The source was PBMCs, collected after 24 months of ibrutinib treatment. J is TRBJ1-2 and V is TRBV9; the D is unclear. The CDR3 DNA reads as TGTGCCAGCAGCGTAGATGGTTATGGCTACACCTTC. Its protein is CASSVDGYGYTF. The whole variable domain, remainder taken from reference TRBV9 and TRBJ1-2, is DSGVTQTPKHLITATGQRVTLRCSPRSGDLSVYWYQQSLDQGLQFLIQYYNGEERAKGNILERFSAQQFPDLHSELNLSSLELGDSALYFCASSVDGYGYTFGSGTRLTVV.